The rows below give T cell receptor beta chains drawn from one sample of a study of T cells in localized non-small cell lung cancer. Clones were read by immunoSEQ multiplex PCR, and TCRdb kept only the in-frame ones, dropping some. Seen here are 15,000 to 20,000 clones, more than 85% observed once, and the top ten hold more than 3%. The sequencing used peripheral blood, collected before any cancer treatment. The receptors were sampled from a male donor aged 60 or older with stage II squamous cell lung carcinoma. The CDR3 runs from the conserved cysteine through the conserved F or W. Each record gives: J gene, clone size, D gene, V gene, CDR3 DNA, CDR3 protein. The D gene is left open where the match is weak. Size is stated for part of the rows, as once, few or many counts, or as a class when the clone is expanded.

j_gene: TRBJ2-7
abundance: -
d_gene: TRBD2
v_gene: TRBV9
CDR3nt: TGTGCCAGCAGCGTAGTGAATACATCCCTAGGCCGGCTAGCGGCGGCATACGAGCAGTACTTC
CDR3aa: CASSVVNTSLGRLAAAYEQYF

j_gene: TRBJ2-7
abundance: -
d_gene: TRBD2
v_gene: TRBV11-1
CDR3nt: TGTGCCAGCAGCTCATGGAGCGGGAAGAGCTCCTACGAGCAGTACTTC
CDR3aa: CASSSWSGKSSYEQYF

j_gene: TRBJ2-6
abundance: -
d_gene: -
v_gene: TRBV7-9
CDR3nt: TGTGCCAGCAGCAACAGACAGGGAGGTAGTGGGGCCAACGTCCTGACTTTC
CDR3aa: CASSNRQGGSGANVLTF

j_gene: TRBJ2-3
abundance: -
d_gene: -
v_gene: TRBV27
CDR3nt: TGTGCCAGCAGTTACCTAGCAGGAGATACGCAGTATTTT
CDR3aa: CASSYLAGDTQYF

j_gene: TRBJ2-1
abundance: -
d_gene: -
v_gene: TRBV6-5
CDR3nt: TGTGCCAGCAGTTACGAGGGCTCCTACAATGAGCAGTTCTTC
CDR3aa: CASSYEGSYNEQFF

j_gene: TRBJ1-5
abundance: few
d_gene: -
v_gene: TRBV19
CDR3nt: TGTGCCAGTAGTGAGCAGAAGAATCAGCCCCAGCATTTT
CDR3aa: CASSEQKNQPQHF

j_gene: TRBJ2-3
abundance: -
d_gene: -
v_gene: TRBV5-1
CDR3nt: TGCGCCAGCAGCTTATTGGGACGGACCACAGATACGCAGTATTTT
CDR3aa: CASSLLGRTTDTQYF

j_gene: TRBJ2-7
abundance: -
d_gene: TRBD2
v_gene: TRBV4-2
CDR3nt: TGTGCCAGCAGCCAAGGGACTAGGGGTTCCTACGAGCAGTACTTC
CDR3aa: CASSQGTRGSYEQYF

j_gene: TRBJ1-1
abundance: -
d_gene: -
v_gene: TRBV10-3
CDR3nt: TGTGCCATCAGTGAGTCGGCCCCCAACACTGAAGCTTTCTTT
CDR3aa: CAISESAPNTEAFF

j_gene: TRBJ1-2
abundance: -
d_gene: -
v_gene: TRBV4-1
CDR3nt: TGCGCCAGCAGCCAAGATGTTGGAGGAGCTGCTGGCTATGGCTACACCTTC
CDR3aa: CASSQDVGGAAGYGYTF

j_gene: TRBJ1-5
abundance: few
d_gene: -
v_gene: TRBV19
CDR3nt: TGTGCCAGTAGTATAGGAGCAGACTATTATCAGCCCCAGCATTTT
CDR3aa: CASSIGADYYQPQHF

j_gene: TRBJ2-7
abundance: -
d_gene: -
v_gene: TRBV9
CDR3nt: TGTGCCAGCAGCGTAGGGCTAGCGAGCTCCTACGAGCAGTACTTC
CDR3aa: CASSVGLASSYEQYF

j_gene: TRBJ1-2
abundance: -
d_gene: TRBD1
v_gene: TRBV27
CDR3nt: TGTGCCAGCAGTTTATCCCGGGACAGCTATGGCTACACCTTC
CDR3aa: CASSLSRDSYGYTF

j_gene: TRBJ2-1
abundance: -
d_gene: TRBD2
v_gene: TRBV5-8
CDR3nt: TGTGCCAGCAGCTTCCCCGAGCGGGGGGTGAGAGGTGAGCAGTTCTTC
CDR3aa: CASSFPERGVRGEQFF

j_gene: TRBJ2-7
abundance: -
d_gene: -
v_gene: TRBV7-3
CDR3nt: TGTGCCAGCAGCTTACAGGGGGGCTACGAGCAGTACTTC
CDR3aa: CASSLQGGYEQYF

j_gene: TRBJ2-1
abundance: once
d_gene: -
v_gene: TRBV7-3
CDR3nt: TGTGCCAGCAGCTTCGGCCCTTGGAGGGACTCCGCCTACAATGAGCAGTTCTTC
CDR3aa: CASSFGPWRDSAYNEQFF

j_gene: TRBJ2-3
abundance: -
d_gene: TRBD1
v_gene: TRBV7-9
CDR3nt: TGTGCCAGCAGCTTAATGCGGGGCGGGACAGGGAGACTTCGGACGCAGTATTTT
CDR3aa: CASSLMRGGTGRLRTQYF

j_gene: TRBJ2-7
abundance: -
d_gene: TRBD1
v_gene: TRBV6-1
CDR3nt: TGTGCCAGCAGTGAAATGGGGCCGGGACAGAGATCCTCGGGGCAGTACTTC
CDR3aa: CASSEMGPGQRSSGQYF

j_gene: TRBJ1-5
abundance: -
d_gene: -
v_gene: TRBV10-2
CDR3nt: TGCGCCAGCAGTGAGCAGGCAGGTATCCGCAATCAGCCCCAGCATTTT
CDR3aa: CASSEQAGIRNQPQHF

j_gene: TRBJ2-7
abundance: -
d_gene: -
v_gene: TRBV21-1
CDR3nt: TGTGCCAGCATCCCAGGTAGCGGTGCCTACGAGCAGTACTTC
CDR3aa: CASIPGSGAYEQYF

j_gene: TRBJ1-2
abundance: -
d_gene: -
v_gene: TRBV6-6
CDR3nt: TGTGCCAGCAGTCCCCGGACGGGTACAGGCTATGGCTACACCTTC
CDR3aa: CASSPRTGTGYGYTF

j_gene: TRBJ2-7
abundance: -
d_gene: -
v_gene: TRBV10-3
CDR3nt: TGTGCCATCAGTGAGTCGGGACACCTCTTCTACGAGCAGTACTTC
CDR3aa: CAISESGHLFYEQYF

j_gene: TRBJ2-5
abundance: -
d_gene: -
v_gene: TRBV18
CDR3nt: TGTGCCAGCTCACCGCGGACGGCCGGTGAGACCCAGTACTTC
CDR3aa: CASSPRTAGETQYF

j_gene: TRBJ2-7
abundance: -
d_gene: -
v_gene: TRBV19
CDR3nt: TGTGCCAGTAGTCCCACGGGGGACCACGAGCAGTACTTC
CDR3aa: CASSPTGDHEQYF

j_gene: TRBJ2-3
abundance: -
d_gene: TRBD1
v_gene: TRBV7-8
CDR3nt: TGTGCCAGCAGCTTAACAGGGAATCCGCAGGGGGCTACGCAGTATTTT
CDR3aa: CASSLTGNPQGATQYF

j_gene: TRBJ2-7
abundance: -
d_gene: TRBD1
v_gene: TRBV28
CDR3nt: TGTGCCAGCAGTTTATCCGGGACAGGGGGGTCCGAGCAGTACTTC
CDR3aa: CASSLSGTGGSEQYF

j_gene: TRBJ1-3
abundance: -
d_gene: -
v_gene: TRBV21-1
CDR3nt: TGTGCCAGCAGCAAAGATTACAGTTTTTTCTCTGGAAACACCATATATTTT
CDR3aa: CASSKDYSFFSGNTIYF

j_gene: TRBJ2-3
abundance: -
d_gene: -
v_gene: TRBV7-8
CDR3nt: TGTGCCAGCACCAACCTCCCGGGACTGGAACCAGATACGCAGTATTTT
CDR3aa: CASTNLPGLEPDTQYF

j_gene: TRBJ2-1
abundance: -
d_gene: TRBD2
v_gene: TRBV28
CDR3nt: TGTGCCAGCAAGGACAGACGGACTAGCGGGAGGGAAAAGTACAATGAGCAGTTCTTC
CDR3aa: CASKDRRTSGREKYNEQFF

j_gene: TRBJ2-7
abundance: -
d_gene: -
v_gene: TRBV9
CDR3nt: TGTGCCAGCAGCGTATCCGGGAGTGGTTACGAGCAGTACTTC
CDR3aa: CASSVSGSGYEQYF

j_gene: TRBJ2-1
abundance: -
d_gene: TRBD2
v_gene: TRBV28
CDR3nt: TGTGCCAGCAGTTTAACGGGACTAGCGATCAATGAGCAGTTCTTC
CDR3aa: CASSLTGLAINEQFF

j_gene: TRBJ1-1
abundance: -
d_gene: -
v_gene: TRBV6-5
CDR3nt: TGTGCCAGCAGTTACTATCTGAACACTGAAGCTTTCTTT
CDR3aa: CASSYYLNTEAFF

j_gene: TRBJ2-1
abundance: few
d_gene: TRBD1
v_gene: TRBV6-1
CDR3nt: TGTGCCAGCAGTGACCGGGACAGGGAACACAATGAGCAGTTCTTC
CDR3aa: CASSDRDREHNEQFF

j_gene: TRBJ2-2
abundance: -
d_gene: -
v_gene: TRBV27
CDR3nt: TGTGCCAGCAGTCCATCTCGGATGCCCGCGCCCCTGTTTTTT
CDR3aa: CASSPSRMPAPLFF

j_gene: TRBJ1-5
abundance: -
d_gene: -
v_gene: TRBV28
CDR3nt: TGTGCCAGCAGTTTGAAGAATCAGCCCCAGCATTTT
CDR3aa: CASSLKNQPQHF

j_gene: TRBJ1-1
abundance: -
d_gene: -
v_gene: TRBV29-1
CDR3nt: TGCAGCGTTGACTTGGGCAGGGCTAACACTGAAGCTTTCTTT
CDR3aa: CSVDLGRANTEAFF

j_gene: TRBJ1-1
abundance: -
d_gene: -
v_gene: TRBV5-1
CDR3nt: TGCGCCAGCAGCTTGGGTGGGGGGGCCACTGAAGCTTTCTTT
CDR3aa: CASSLGGGATEAFF

j_gene: TRBJ2-3
abundance: once
d_gene: TRBD2
v_gene: TRBV5-1
CDR3nt: TGCGCCAGCAGCCCCCTCTGGGGGGCTAGCGGGATTCAACCAGATACGCAGTATTTT
CDR3aa: CASSPLWGASGIQPDTQYF

j_gene: TRBJ2-3
abundance: -
d_gene: -
v_gene: TRBV7-9
CDR3nt: TGTGCCAGCAGCTCGCTGGGGTCCGGGCCGCAGTATTTT
CDR3aa: CASSSLGSGPQYF

j_gene: TRBJ2-3
abundance: -
d_gene: -
v_gene: TRBV6-5
CDR3nt: TGTGCCAGCAGTTTATCCTGGACCGTAACAGATACGCAGTATTTT
CDR3aa: CASSLSWTVTDTQYF

j_gene: TRBJ2-1
abundance: -
d_gene: TRBD2
v_gene: TRBV5-8
CDR3nt: TGTGCCAGCAGCTTGGTACGCGGGAGTCCCTACAATGAGCAGTTCTTC
CDR3aa: CASSLVRGSPYNEQFF

j_gene: TRBJ1-2
abundance: once
d_gene: -
v_gene: TRBV29-1
CDR3nt: TGCAGCGCCGACCCACTGGATGGCTACACCTTC
CDR3aa: CSADPLDGYTF

j_gene: TRBJ2-7
abundance: -
d_gene: TRBD1
v_gene: TRBV27
CDR3nt: TGTGCCAGCAGTCAGAGGGACAGGGGGTCCTACGAGCAGTACTTC
CDR3aa: CASSQRDRGSYEQYF

j_gene: TRBJ2-7
abundance: -
d_gene: TRBD2
v_gene: TRBV11-2
CDR3nt: TGTGCCAGCAGCTTAGTGCGGGGGACCTCCTACGAGCAGTACTTC
CDR3aa: CASSLVRGTSYEQYF

j_gene: TRBJ2-2
abundance: -
d_gene: -
v_gene: TRBV6-1
CDR3nt: TGTGCCAGCAGTGGACTAGTTAAAGGCGGGGAGCTGTTTTTT
CDR3aa: CASSGLVKGGELFF

j_gene: TRBJ2-7
abundance: -
d_gene: -
v_gene: TRBV5-4
CDR3nt: TGTGCCAGCAGCACTCGGGGGGAGCAGTACTTC
CDR3aa: CASSTRGEQYF

j_gene: TRBJ2-2
abundance: -
d_gene: TRBD2
v_gene: TRBV7-8
CDR3nt: TGTGCCAGCAGCTTTAGCGGGAGGAGGAACACCGGGGAGCTGTTTTTT
CDR3aa: CASSFSGRRNTGELFF

j_gene: TRBJ1-1
abundance: -
d_gene: -
v_gene: TRBV6-1
CDR3nt: TGTGCCAGCAGGACAAGGACATCGAACACTGAAGCTTTCTTT
CDR3aa: CASRTRTSNTEAFF

j_gene: TRBJ2-1
abundance: -
d_gene: TRBD2
v_gene: TRBV25-1
CDR3nt: TGTGCCAGCAGTGATGGACTAGCGGGGAATGAGCAGTTCTTC
CDR3aa: CASSDGLAGNEQFF

j_gene: TRBJ2-1
abundance: -
d_gene: TRBD1
v_gene: TRBV10-1
CDR3nt: TGCGCCAGCAGTGAGCCAGCGGTATTGACAGGGGGGAGCGGGATCGGAGACAATGAGCAGTTCTTC
CDR3aa: CASSEPAVLTGGSGIGDNEQFF

j_gene: TRBJ2-3
abundance: -
d_gene: -
v_gene: TRBV15
CDR3nt: TGTGCCACCAGCACCCGACCGGGACAAAACACAGATACGCAGTATTTT
CDR3aa: CATSTRPGQNTDTQYF

j_gene: TRBJ1-1
abundance: -
d_gene: -
v_gene: TRBV4-1
CDR3nt: TGCGCCAGCAGCACCACCAGTACGGCGGCCCCTGAAGCTTTCTTT
CDR3aa: CASSTTSTAAPEAFF

j_gene: TRBJ2-3
abundance: -
d_gene: -
v_gene: TRBV28
CDR3nt: TGTGCCAGCAGAGATCCAGGCCGCACAGATACGCAGTATTTT
CDR3aa: CASRDPGRTDTQYF

j_gene: TRBJ2-7
abundance: -
d_gene: TRBD2
v_gene: TRBV7-9
CDR3nt: TGTGCCAGCAGTCTAGCGGGAGGCCACGAGCAGTACTTC
CDR3aa: CASSLAGGHEQYF

j_gene: TRBJ2-7
abundance: -
d_gene: -
v_gene: TRBV15
CDR3nt: TGTGCCACCGGAAAGGGTGGGACAGCGGGATACGAGCAGTACTTC
CDR3aa: CATGKGGTAGYEQYF

j_gene: TRBJ2-7
abundance: -
d_gene: -
v_gene: TRBV28
CDR3nt: TGTGCCAGCAGTCTAACGGGACGTTCCCCCTACGAGCAGTACTTC
CDR3aa: CASSLTGRSPYEQYF

j_gene: TRBJ1-2
abundance: -
d_gene: -
v_gene: TRBV9
CDR3nt: TGTGCCAGCAGCGAGGACGCCATGCGGGACCGCCTCCAGACCTTC
CDR3aa: CASSEDAMRDRLQTF

j_gene: TRBJ2-2
abundance: -
d_gene: TRBD2
v_gene: TRBV11-2
CDR3nt: TGTGCCAGCAGCTTAGGAGCGGGGGCGAACACCGGGGAGCTGTTTTTT
CDR3aa: CASSLGAGANTGELFF